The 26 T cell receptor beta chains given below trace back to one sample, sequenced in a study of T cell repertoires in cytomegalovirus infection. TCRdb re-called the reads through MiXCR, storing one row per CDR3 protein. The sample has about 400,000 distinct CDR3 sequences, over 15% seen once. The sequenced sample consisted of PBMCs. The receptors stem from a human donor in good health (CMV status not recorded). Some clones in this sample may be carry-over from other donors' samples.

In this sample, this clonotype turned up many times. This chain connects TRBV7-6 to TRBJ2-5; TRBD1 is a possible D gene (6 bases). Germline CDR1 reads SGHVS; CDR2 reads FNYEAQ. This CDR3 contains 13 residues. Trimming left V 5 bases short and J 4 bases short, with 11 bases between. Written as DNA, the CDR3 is TGTGCCAGCAGCCCCCAACAGGGAGAGACCCAGTACTTC. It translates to CASSPQQGETQYF. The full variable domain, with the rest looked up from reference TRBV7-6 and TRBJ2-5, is GAGVSQSPRYKVTKRGQDVALRCDPISGHVSLYWYRQALGQGPEFLTYFNYEAQQDKSGLPNDRFSAERPEGSISTLTIQRTEQRDSAMYRCASSPQQGETQYFGPGTRLLVL.

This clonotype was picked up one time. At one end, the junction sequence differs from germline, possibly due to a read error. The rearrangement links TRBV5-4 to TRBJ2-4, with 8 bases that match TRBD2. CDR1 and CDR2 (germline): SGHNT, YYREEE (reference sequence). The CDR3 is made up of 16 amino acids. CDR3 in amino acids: CASSLGAGGSKTIQYF. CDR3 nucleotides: TGTGCCAGCAGCTTGGGGGCGGGGGGCAGCAAAACCATTCAGTACTTC.

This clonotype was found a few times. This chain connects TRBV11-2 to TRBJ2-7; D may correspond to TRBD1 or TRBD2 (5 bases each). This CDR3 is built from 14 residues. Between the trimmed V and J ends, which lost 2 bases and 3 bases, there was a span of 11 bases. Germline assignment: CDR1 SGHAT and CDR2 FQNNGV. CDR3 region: CASSLQEGNYEQYF. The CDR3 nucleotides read TGTGCCAGCAGCTTACAAGAGGGGAACTACGAGCAGTACTTC.

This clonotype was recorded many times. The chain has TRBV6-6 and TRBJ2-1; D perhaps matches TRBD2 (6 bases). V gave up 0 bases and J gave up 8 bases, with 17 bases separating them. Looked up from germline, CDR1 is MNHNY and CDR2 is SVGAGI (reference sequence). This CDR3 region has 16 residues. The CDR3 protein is CASSYSREEPLDEQFF. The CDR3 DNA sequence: TGTGCCAGCAGTTACTCGAGGGAGGAGCCCTTGGATGAGCAGTTCTTC.

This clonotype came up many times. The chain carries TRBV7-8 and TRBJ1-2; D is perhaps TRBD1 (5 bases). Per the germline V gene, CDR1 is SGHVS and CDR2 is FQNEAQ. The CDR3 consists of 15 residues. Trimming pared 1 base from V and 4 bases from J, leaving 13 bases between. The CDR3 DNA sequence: TGTGCCAGCAGCTTAGAGGTCGGGGCTGGCTATGGCTACACCTTC. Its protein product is CASSLEVGAGYGYTF.

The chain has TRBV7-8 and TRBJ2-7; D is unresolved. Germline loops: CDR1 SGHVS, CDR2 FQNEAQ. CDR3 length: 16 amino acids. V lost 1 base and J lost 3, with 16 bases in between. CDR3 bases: TGTGCCAGCAGCTTAGGAGTGGGTCTATGGGTCTACGAGCAGTACTTC. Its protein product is CASSLGVGLWVYEQYF.

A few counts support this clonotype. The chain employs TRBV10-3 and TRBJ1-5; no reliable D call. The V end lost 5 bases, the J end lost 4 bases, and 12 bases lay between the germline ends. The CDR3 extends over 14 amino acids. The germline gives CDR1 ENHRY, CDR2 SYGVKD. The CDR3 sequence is CAISTGMSNQPQHF. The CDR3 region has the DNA TGTGCCATCAGTACGGGGATGTCGAATCAGCCCCAGCATTTT.

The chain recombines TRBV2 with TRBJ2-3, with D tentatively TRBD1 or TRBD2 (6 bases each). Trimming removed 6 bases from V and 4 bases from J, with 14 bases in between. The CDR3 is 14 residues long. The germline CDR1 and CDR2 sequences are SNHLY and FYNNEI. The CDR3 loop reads CASRGARGPDTQYF. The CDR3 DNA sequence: TGTGCCAGCAGGGGGGCTCGGGGGCCAGATACGCAGTATTTT.

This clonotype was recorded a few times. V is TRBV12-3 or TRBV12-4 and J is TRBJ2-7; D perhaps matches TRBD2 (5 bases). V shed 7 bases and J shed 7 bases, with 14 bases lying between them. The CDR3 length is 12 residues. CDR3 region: CASTPGGMEQYF. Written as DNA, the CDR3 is TGTGCCAGCACCCCCGGAGGTATGGAGCAGTACTTC.

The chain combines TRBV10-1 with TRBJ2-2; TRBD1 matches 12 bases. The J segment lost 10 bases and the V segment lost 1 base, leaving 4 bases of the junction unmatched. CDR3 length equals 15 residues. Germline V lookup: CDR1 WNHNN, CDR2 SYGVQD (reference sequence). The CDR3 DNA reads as TGCGCCAGCAGTGAGTTTGGGACAGGGGGCATGGAGCTGTTTTTT. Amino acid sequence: CASSEFGTGGMELFF.

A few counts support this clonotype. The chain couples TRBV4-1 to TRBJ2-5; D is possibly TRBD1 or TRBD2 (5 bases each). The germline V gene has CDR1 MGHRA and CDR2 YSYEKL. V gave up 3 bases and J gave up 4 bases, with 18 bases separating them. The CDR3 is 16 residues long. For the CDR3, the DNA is TGCGCCAGCAGCCAGGATGGGACGGGGTCGGGAGAGACCCAGTACTTC. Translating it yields CASSQDGTGSGETQYF.

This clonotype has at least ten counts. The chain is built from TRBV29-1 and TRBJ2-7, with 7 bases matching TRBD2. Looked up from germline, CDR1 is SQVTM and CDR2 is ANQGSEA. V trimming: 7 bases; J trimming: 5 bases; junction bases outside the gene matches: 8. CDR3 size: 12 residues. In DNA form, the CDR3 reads TGCAGCGGGTGGACTAGTCCAAACGAGCAGTACTTC. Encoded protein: CSGWTSPNEQYF.

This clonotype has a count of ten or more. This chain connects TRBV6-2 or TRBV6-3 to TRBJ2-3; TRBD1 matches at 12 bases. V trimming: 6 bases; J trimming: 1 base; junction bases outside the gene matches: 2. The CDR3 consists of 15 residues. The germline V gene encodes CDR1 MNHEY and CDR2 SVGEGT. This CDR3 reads CASRGQGARTDTQYF. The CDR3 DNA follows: TGTGCCAGCAGGGGACAGGGGGCGCGCACAGATACGCAGTATTTT.

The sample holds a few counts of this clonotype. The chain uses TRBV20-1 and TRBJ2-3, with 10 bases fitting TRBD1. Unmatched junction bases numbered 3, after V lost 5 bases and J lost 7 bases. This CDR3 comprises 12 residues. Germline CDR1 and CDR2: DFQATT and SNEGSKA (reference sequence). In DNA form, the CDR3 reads TGCAGTGCTGGGGACAGGGGTTATACGCAGTATTTT. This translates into CSAGDRGYTQYF.

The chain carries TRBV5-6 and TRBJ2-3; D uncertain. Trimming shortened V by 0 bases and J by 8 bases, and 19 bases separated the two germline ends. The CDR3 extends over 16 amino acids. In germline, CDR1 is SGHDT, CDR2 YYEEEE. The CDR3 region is CASSLVIGGVGGTQYF. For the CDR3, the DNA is TGTGCCAGCAGCTTGGTAATAGGCGGCGTGGGTGGTACGCAGTATTTT.

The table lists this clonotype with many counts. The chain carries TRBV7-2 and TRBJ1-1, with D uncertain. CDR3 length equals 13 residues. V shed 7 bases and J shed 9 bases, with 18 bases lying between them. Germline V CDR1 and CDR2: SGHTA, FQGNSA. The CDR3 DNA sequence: TGTGCCAGCATCGATCCGCCCCAAGGGAAAGCTTTCTTT. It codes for CASIDPPQGKAFF. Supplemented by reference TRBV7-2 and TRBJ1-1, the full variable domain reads GAGVSQSPSNKVTEKGKDVELRCDPISGHTALYWYRQSLGQGLEFLIYFQGNSAPDKSGLPSDRFSAERTGGSVSTLTIQRTQQEDSAVYLCASIDPPQGKAFFGQGTRLTVV.

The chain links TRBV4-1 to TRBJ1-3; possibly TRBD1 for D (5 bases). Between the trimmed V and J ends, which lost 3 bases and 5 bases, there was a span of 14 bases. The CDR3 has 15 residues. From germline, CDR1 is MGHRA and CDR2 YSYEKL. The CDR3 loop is CASSQPTELRNTIYF. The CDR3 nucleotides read TGCGCCAGCAGCCAGCCGACAGAACTAAGAAACACCATATATTTT.

The CDR3 nucleotides read TGTGCCAGCAGTAACGCTGGGGTTCTCTATGGCTACACCTTC. Its protein product is CASSNAGVLYGYTF. This chain links TRBV7-4 with TRBJ1-2; the D is unclear. Trimming cost V 6 bases and J 4 bases, with 15 bases left between them. Germline CDR1 SGHVT, CDR2 SQSDAQ. The CDR3 spans 14 residues.

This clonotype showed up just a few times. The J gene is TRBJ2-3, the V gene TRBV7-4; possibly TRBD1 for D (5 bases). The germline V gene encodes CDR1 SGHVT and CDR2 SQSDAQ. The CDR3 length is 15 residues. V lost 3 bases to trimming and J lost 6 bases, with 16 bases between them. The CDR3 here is CASSLTDSSTDTQYF. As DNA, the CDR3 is TGTGCCAGCAGCTTGACAGACTCGTCCACGGATACGCAGTATTTT.

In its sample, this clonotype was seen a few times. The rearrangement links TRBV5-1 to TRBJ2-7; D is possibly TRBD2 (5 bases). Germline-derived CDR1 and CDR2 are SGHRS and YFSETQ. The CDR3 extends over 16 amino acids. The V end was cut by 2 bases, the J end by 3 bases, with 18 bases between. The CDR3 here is CASSFRGLLQDYEQYF. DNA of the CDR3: TGCGCCAGCAGCTTCCGAGGACTGCTCCAGGACTACGAGCAGTACTTC.

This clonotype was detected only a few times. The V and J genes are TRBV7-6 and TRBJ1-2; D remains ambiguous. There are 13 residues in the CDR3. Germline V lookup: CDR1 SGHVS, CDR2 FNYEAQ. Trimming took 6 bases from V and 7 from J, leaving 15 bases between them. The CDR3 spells CASRPDIAGGYTF. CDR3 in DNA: TGTGCCAGCAGACCTGACATCGCTGGTGGCTACACCTTC. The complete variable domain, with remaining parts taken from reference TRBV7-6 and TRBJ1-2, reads GAGVSQSPRYKVTKRGQDVALRCDPISGHVSLYWYRQALGQGPEFLTYFNYEAQQDKSGLPNDRFSAERPEGSISTLTIQRTEQRDSAMYRCASRPDIAGGYTFGSGTRLTVV.

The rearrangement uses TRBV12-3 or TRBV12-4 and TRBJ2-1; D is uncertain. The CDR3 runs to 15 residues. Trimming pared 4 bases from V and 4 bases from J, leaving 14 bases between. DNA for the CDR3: TGTGCCAGCAGTTCGGAACCGGCACAGTACAATGAGCAGTTCTTC. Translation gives CASSSEPAQYNEQFF.

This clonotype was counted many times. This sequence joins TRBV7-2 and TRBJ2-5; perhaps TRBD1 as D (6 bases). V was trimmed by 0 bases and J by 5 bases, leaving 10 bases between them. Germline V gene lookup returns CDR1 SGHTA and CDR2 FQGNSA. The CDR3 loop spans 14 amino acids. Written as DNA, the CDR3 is TGTGCCAGCAGCTTAGCCGGGACACTTGAGACCCAGTACTTC. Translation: CASSLAGTLETQYF.

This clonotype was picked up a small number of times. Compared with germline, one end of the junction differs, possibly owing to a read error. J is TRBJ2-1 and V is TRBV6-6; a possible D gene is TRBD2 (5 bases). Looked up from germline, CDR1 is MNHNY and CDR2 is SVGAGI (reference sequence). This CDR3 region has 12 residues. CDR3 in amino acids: CASSYSGTLEVF. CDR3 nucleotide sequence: TGTGCCAGCAGTTACTCTGGAACCCTGGAGGTCTTC.

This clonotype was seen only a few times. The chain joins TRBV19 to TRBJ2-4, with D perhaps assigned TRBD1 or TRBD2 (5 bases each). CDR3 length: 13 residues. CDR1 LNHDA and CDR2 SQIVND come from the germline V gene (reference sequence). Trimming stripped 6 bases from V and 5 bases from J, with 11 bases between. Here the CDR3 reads CASSRDRENIQYF. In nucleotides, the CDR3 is TGTGCCAGTAGCAGGGACCGTGAAAACATTCAGTACTTC.

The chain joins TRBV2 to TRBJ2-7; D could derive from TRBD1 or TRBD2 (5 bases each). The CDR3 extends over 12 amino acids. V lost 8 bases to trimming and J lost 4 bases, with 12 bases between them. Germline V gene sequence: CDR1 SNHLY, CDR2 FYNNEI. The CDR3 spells CASGWDGYEQYF. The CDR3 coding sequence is TGTGCCAGCGGGTGGGACGGTTACGAGCAGTACTTC.